The rows below give T cell receptor beta chains drawn from one sample of a study of follicular helper T cells after annual influenza vaccination. Some clones are missing from TCRdb's copy, which holds only in-frame ones; the method was immunoSEQ multiplex PCR. The sample records about 3,900 clones, 82% being singletons. The material sequenced was CXCR5- memory CD4+ T cells sorted from blood, taken 7 days after influenza vaccination. The source of these receptors is an adult who received the influenza vaccine. Both conserved end residues are part of each CDR3. The D gene is left open where the match is weak. Clone sizes are given selectively: once, few, many, or a class where the clone is expanded.

CDR3aa	len	abundance	j_gene	d_gene	v_gene
CASSEIHGLAKLFF	14	NA	TRBJ1-4	NA	TRBV28
CASLRDRGNTGELFF	15	once	TRBJ2-2	TRBD1	TRBV2
CASSVDEGSYNEQFF	15	once	TRBJ2-1	NA	TRBV9
CASSYYPTPRNTIYF	15	NA	TRBJ1-3	NA	TRBV6-5
CASSPPGSSGGPNTQYF	17	NA	TRBJ2-3	TRBD2	TRBV2
CASSIGVTGYTF	12	NA	TRBJ1-2	NA	TRBV5-8
CASSFGGGYTF	11	NA	TRBJ1-2	NA	TRBV11-2
CASSTPPSTGLGQPQHF	17	NA	TRBJ1-5	TRBD1	TRBV28
CASSGGDQPQHF	12	NA	TRBJ1-5	NA	TRBV7-2
CASSPEQGVSYNEQFF	16	NA	TRBJ2-1	TRBD1	TRBV7-8
CASRQQGGLKGYTF	14	NA	TRBJ1-2	TRBD1	TRBV7-2
CASSKERGFYSLAKNIQYF	19	NA	TRBJ2-4	NA	TRBV21-1
CASSFPNYEQFF	12	few	TRBJ2-1	NA	TRBV5-4
CASSLQGATINYGYTF	16	once	TRBJ1-2	TRBD1	TRBV7-8
CATMKGLTEAFF	12	NA	TRBJ1-1	NA	TRBV25-1
CASSLGPSGANVLTF	15	NA	TRBJ2-6	NA	TRBV5-1
CASSQDPTGRFYEQYF	16	NA	TRBJ2-7	NA	TRBV4-3
CASSLASSGGEQFF	14	NA	TRBJ2-1	TRBD2	TRBV5-1
CASTLRKSGANVLTF	15	NA	TRBJ2-6	NA	TRBV2
CSASRDYGYTF	11	NA	TRBJ1-2	NA	TRBV20-1
CATRRDRAYEKLFF	14	NA	TRBJ1-4	TRBD1	TRBV2
CASSHWSGSNQPQHF	15	NA	TRBJ1-5	NA	TRBV6-6